The rows below give T cell receptor beta chains drawn from one sample of a study of cytomegalovirus exposure and HLA in healthy donors. The method was immunoSEQ multiplex PCR; TCRdb's version includes in-frame clones alone and lacks a portion of them. The sample has approximately 220,000 clones; roughly 80% are singletons. The sample consisted of PBMCs. Every receptor here comes from a man between 40 and 49 years old in good health and CMV-seronegative. Each CDR3 is given with its conserved first and last residue. Size values are once, few and many counts, or a class for expanded clones, and some rows have none.

TRBJ2-7 TRBV13 NA CASSPSLGTGYEQYF
TRBJ1-3 TRBV7-9 NA CASSSGTGGNTIYF
TRBJ2-4 TRBV11-2 NA CASSLETGEGKSIQYF
TRBJ1-2 TRBV6-1 NA CASSIDGNYGYTF
TRBJ2-5 TRBV6-6 NA CASSPPGSQETQYF
TRBJ2-3 TRBV19 NA CASSLTGQGASDTQYF
TRBJ2-3 TRBV5-6 NA CASSLAGRGVQGDTQYF
TRBJ2-5 TRBV9 NA CASSVEQGQETQYF
TRBJ1-5 TRBV6-5 NA CASNPTGANQPQHF
TRBJ2-5 TRBV7-2 NA CASSSPNARGKETQYF
TRBJ2-4 TRBV2 NA CASRKTGGYADLAKNIQYF
TRBJ2-1 TRBV7-3 NA CASSLRAGGHYNEQFF
TRBJ1-2 TRBV29-1 NA CSVEGGREGYGYTF
TRBJ2-2 TRBV5-8 NA CASSFFKGELFF
TRBJ1-5 TRBV23-1 NA CASSISQFGGNQPQHF
TRBJ2-5 TRBV7-3 NA CASSSSGRAQETQYF
TRBJ1-2 TRBV18 NA CASSPPLGQGYGYTF
TRBJ2-2 TRBV4-3 NA CASSQSGGTNTGELFF
TRBJ1-1 TRBV4-1 NA CASSHVDGGNTEAFF
TRBJ2-3 TRBV5-4 NA CASSSSGSTDTQYF
TRBJ2-1 TRBV21-1 NA CASSKRRERGRSSYNEQFF
TRBJ2-5 TRBV7-3 NA CASAAGQAEAQYF
TRBJ2-3 TRBV6-1 NA CASSEWDSSTDTQYF
TRBJ2-7 TRBV6-6 NA CASRPSSYEQYF
TRBJ1-1 TRBV10-3 once CAISILDTPNTEAFF
TRBJ1-1 TRBV5-1 NA CASSSRTTGSNTEAFF
TRBJ2-3 TRBV5-5 few CASSLGGGSSDTQYF
TRBJ1-2 TRBV9 NA CASSVQGYGYTF